The 19 T cell receptor beta chains below all came from one sample that was sequenced in a study of vaccination effects on CD4 cells after COVID-19. Libraries were prepared by immunoSEQ multiplex PCR; TCRdb keeps only in-frame clonotypes and omits some of them. The table shows more than 25,000 clones, with roughly four fifths occurring only once. The ViraFEST assay expanded antigen-specific CD4+ T cells with viral peptide pools before sequencing. At the end of 10 days of culture, CD4+ T cells were isolated. Each person got two doses of an mRNA SARS-CoV-2 vaccine, BNT162b2 or mRNA-1273. Their antigens are not known. Material: CD4+ T cells from PBMCs cultured with HCoV-229E spike peptides, obtained after COVID-19 vaccination. Receptor source: a human donor who received a COVID-19 vaccine.

This rearrangement joins TRBV2 to TRBJ2-7; TRBD1 matches 7 bases. V was pared by 0 bases and J by 7 bases, with 3 bases of the junction left unmatched. The CDR3 runs to 13 residues. In germline, CDR1 is SNHLY, CDR2 FYNNEI. CDR3 sequence reads: CASSEAQGVEQYF. CDR3 in DNA: TGTGCCAGCAGTGAAGCGCAGGGGGTGGAGCAGTACTTC.

The sample holds a few counts of this clone. The chain carries TRBV5-1 and TRBJ2-1, with TRBD2 identical over 7 bases. Germline V gives CDR1 SGHRS, CDR2 YFSETQ. The V segment lost 1 base and the J segment 13 bases; nucleotides outside the gene matches: 8. The CDR3 runs 13 residues. CDR3 sequence: CASSLKGGRGQFF. CDR3 DNA: TGCGCCAGCAGCTTGAAGGGAGGGAGGGGACAGTTCTTC.

The chain links TRBV6-5 to TRBJ2-1; D may be TRBD1 (6 bases). This CDR3 spans 13 amino acids. CDR1 MNHEY and CDR2 SVGAGI come from the germline V gene. The V gene lost 5 bases and the J gene lost 13 bases, with 18 bases spanning the gap. CDR3 protein: CASSLDRSRIQFF. CDR3 sequence (DNA): TGTGCCAGCAGTCTGGACAGATCCCGGATCCAGTTCTTC.

V usage is TRBV2 and J usage is TRBJ1-5, with D possibly TRBD1 on 5 matching bases. V dropped 11 bases and J dropped 7 bases, with 18 bases sitting between them. The CDR3 consists of 13 residues. Germline V CDR1 and CDR2: SNHLY, FYNNEI. The CDR3: CAGSGGMEQPQHF. The DNA of the CDR3 is TGTGCCGGAAGTGGGGGAATGGAGCAGCCCCAGCATTTT. Full variable domain (missing parts from reference TRBV2 and TRBJ1-5): EPEVTQTPSHQVTQMGQEVILRCVPISNHLYFYWYRQILGQKVEFLVSFYNNEISEKSEIFDDQFSVERPDGSNFTLKIRSTKLEDSAMYFCAGSGGMEQPQHFGDGTRLSIL.

The genes are TRBV7-2 and TRBJ1-2; D is unclear. V was trimmed by 1 base and J by 4 bases, leaving 7 bases between them. Germline V gene data show CDR1 as SGHTA and CDR2 as FQGNSA. The CDR3 extends over 13 amino acids. The CDR3 DNA reads TGTGCCAGCAGCTTAGGGCAGACCTATGGCTACACCTTC. It encodes CASSLGQTYGYTF.

The J gene is TRBJ1-1, the V gene TRBV18; D unclear. Germline V gene lookup returns CDR1 KGHSH and CDR2 LQKENI. Trimming shortened V by 2 bases and J by 0 bases, and 16 bases separated the two germline ends. The CDR3 totals 17 residues. This chain's CDR3 is CASSPEVTNRMNTEAFF. The CDR3 nucleotides read TGTGCCAGCTCACCAGAAGTGACAAACCGCATGAACACTGAAGCTTTCTTT.

CDR3 bases: TGTGCCAGCAGCCAAGATTTCACAGGGGTCACCCCGCAGTATTTT. It translates to CASSQDFTGVTPQYF. The V gene is TRBV3-1 (or the pseudogene TRBV3-2), the J gene TRBJ2-3, with TRBD1 matching over 7 bases. V dropped 0 bases and J dropped 10; count of bases not matched to a gene: 10. This CDR3 contains 15 residues. The germline gives CDR1 LGHDT, CDR2 YNNKEL (reference sequence).

The V call is TRBV10-2, the J call TRBJ2-3; 12 positions agree with TRBD2. In germline, CDR1 is WSHSY, CDR2 SAAADI. The trim removed 3 bases at V and 2 bases at J, leaving 12 bases unmatched. The CDR3 spans 19 residues. The DNA for the CDR3 is TGCGCCAGCAGTGATTTCGACCCCTGGACTAGCGGGAACACAGATACGCAGTATTTT. This codes for CASSDFDPWTSGNTDTQYF.

The genes are TRBV10-2 and TRBJ2-2; TRBD1 matches 8 bases. The CDR3 is made up of 14 amino acids. V was pared by 7 bases and J by 7 bases, with 8 bases of the junction left unmatched. Germline CDR1 reads WSHSY; CDR2 reads SAAADI. The DNA of the CDR3 is TGCGCCAGCAAGGTGGCAGGGGGCATCGGGGAGCTGTTTTTT. Translating it yields CASKVAGGIGELFF.

The V and J genes are TRBV5-1 and TRBJ1-2; 7 bases line up with TRBD1. This CDR3 has 14 amino acids. Germline CDR1 is SGHRS and CDR2 is YFSETQ. Germline trimming cut 3 bases from V and 2 bases from J; bases unmatched to any gene: 4. CDR3 in amino acids: CASSSTQGNYGYTF. The CDR3 DNA is TGCGCCAGCAGCTCAACACAGGGGAACTATGGCTACACCTTC.

V usage is TRBV14 and J usage is TRBJ1-1, with D possibly being TRBD1 (5 bases). V gave up 6 bases and J gave up 1 base, with 9 bases separating them. CDR3 length: 13 amino acids. The germline CDR1 and CDR2 sequences are SGHDN and FVKESK. CDR3 sequence (DNA): TGTGCCAGCAGTCGAGACAGGAACACTGAAGCTTTCTTT. It codes for CASSRDRNTEAFF.

The V gene is TRBV28, the J gene TRBJ1-1; the D is unclear. V was cut by 3 bases and J by 4 bases, with 6 bases left in between. The CDR3 contains 12 residues. Per germline, CDR1 MDHEN and CDR2 SYDVKM. The CDR3 is CASSFFSTEAFF. The CDR3 DNA follows: TGTGCCAGCAGTTTCTTTAGCACTGAAGCTTTCTTT.

By frequency in the sample, this clone is medium-sized. This CDR3 reads CTSSLGGALSYEQYF. The CDR3 nucleotides read TGCACCAGCAGCCTCGGGGGGGCACTCTCCTACGAGCAGTACTTC. The chain employs TRBV1 and TRBJ2-7; TRBD2 was called by the table and not checked on the DNA. TRBV1 is a recognized pseudogene. This CDR3 has 15 residues.

The gene calls are TRBV18 and TRBJ2-1; TRBD2 matches 10 bases. Germline loops: CDR1 KGHSH, CDR2 LQKENI. Trimming removed 3 bases from V and 9 bases from J; junction bases left unmatched: 8. The CDR3 has 15 residues. The CDR3 region is CASSPGLAGVGEQFF. DNA of the CDR3: TGTGCCAGCTCACCCGGCCTAGCGGGAGTAGGTGAGCAGTTCTTC.

The J gene is TRBJ1-2, the V gene TRBV7-8; D not resolved. Germline loops: CDR1 SGHVS, CDR2 FQNEAQ. The CDR3 is 15 amino acids. Trimming shortened V by 1 base and J by 0 bases, and 9 bases separated the two germline ends. CDR3 in DNA: TGTGCCAGCAGCTTAGGTAGAGGGTCTAACTATGGCTACACCTTC. Amino acid sequence: CASSLGRGSNYGYTF.

This chain connects TRBV2 to TRBJ2-7; 8 bases are shared with TRBD2. The CDR3 is 15 amino acids. The germline V gene encodes CDR1 SNHLY and CDR2 FYNNEI. V was clipped by 3 bases and J by 6 bases; unmatched bases: 10. As DNA, the CDR3 is TGTGCCAGCAGTGAGGTTCGGGGGGGGGCCCTCGAGCAGTACTTC. Its protein is CASSEVRGGALEQYF.

This chain uses TRBV11-2 with TRBJ2-5; 11 nucleotides agree with TRBD1. The germline V gene encodes CDR1 SGHAT and CDR2 FQNNGV. This CDR3 has 13 residues. Germline trimming cut 6 bases from V and 4 bases from J; bases unmatched to any gene: 1. CDR3 nucleotides: TGTGCCAGCAGTGGGACAGGGGGAGAGACCCAGTACTTC. It codes for CASSGTGGETQYF.

V gene TRBV5-1 combines with J gene TRBJ1-1, with D perhaps TRBD1 (5 bases). Germline V gene sequence: CDR1 SGHRS, CDR2 YFSETQ. V was clipped by 4 bases and J by 2 bases, with 12 bases between them. The CDR3 spans 14 residues. CDR3 DNA: TGCGCCAGCAGCCTCGGACGGGACAACACTGAAGCTTTCTTT. This gives the protein CASSLGRDNTEAFF.

The V call is TRBV11-2, the J call TRBJ2-1; 16 nucleotides line up with TRBD2. CDR3 length: 18 residues. The V and J ends lost 5 bases and 1 base, in that order; junction bases with no gene match: 5. Germline values: CDR1 SGHAT, CDR2 FQNNGV. CDR3 DNA: TGTGCCAGCAGCGGGACTAGCGGGGGGGCGGAGTCCTACAATGAGCAGTTCTTC. Protein sequence: CASSGTSGGAESYNEQFF.